One sample yielded the 4 T cell receptor beta chains listed below, sequenced in a study of immune evolution from preneoplasia to lung adenocarcinoma (dated by TCRdb to the early 2020s). Library construction relied on the immunoSEQ multiplex PCR assay. The immuneACCESS repertoire file appears here via TCRdb, limited to in-frame rearrangements. These files lack a portion of the clones; in checked studies, under half of the deficit traces to unresolved V genes, and the cause of the others is not known. Here the sample has fewer than 50,000 clones; approximately 79% occur a single time. The ten largest clones take up 4% to 5% of the sample. Sequencing used FFPE invasive lung adenocarcinoma tissue. This specimen's cell subset or site label, interpreted: frankly invasive lung adenocarcinoma (ADC). The receptors stem from a person in their sixties with lung adenocarcinoma.

The J gene is TRBJ1-1, the V gene TRBV27, with D unclear. V dropped 1 base and J dropped 4 bases, with 13 bases sitting between them. CDR1 is MNHEY and CDR2 is SMNVEV in the germline V gene (reference sequence). The CDR3 runs 15 residues. The CDR3 reads CASSLFRGVVTEAFF. CDR3 DNA: TGTGCCAGCAGTTTATTCCGGGGAGTCGTCACTGAAGCTTTCTTT.

The chain carries TRBV28 and TRBJ2-1, with D maybe TRBD2 (5 bases). Germline V gene data show CDR1 as MDHEN and CDR2 as SYDVKM. V lost 4 bases and J 7 bases, leaving 20 bases between the germline ends. The CDR3 totals 16 residues. The CDR3 spells CASSSTGNTGFNEQFF. The CDR3 nucleotides read TGTGCCAGCAGTTCAACCGGGAATACGGGGTTTAATGAGCAGTTCTTC. The full variable domain, rest sourced from reference TRBV28 and TRBJ2-1, is DVKVTQSSRYLVKRTGEKVFLECVQDMDHENMFWYRQDPGLGLRLIYFSYDVKMKEKGDIPEGYSVSREKKERFSLILESASTNQTSMYLCASSSTGNTGFNEQFFGPGTRLTVL.

This clone was recorded a few times. The V and J genes are TRBV10-3 and TRBJ1-5, with TRBD1 as a possible D gene (5 bases). The CDR3 sequence is 14 residues long. V lost 5 bases to trimming and J lost 0 bases, with 8 bases between them. Germline CDR1 ENHRY, CDR2 SYGVKD. The DNA for the CDR3 is TGTGCCATCAGTCGGGACGGTAGCAATCAGCCCCAGCATTTT. The encoded protein is CAISRDGSNQPQHF.

The table lists this clone with a count of one. V and J are TRBV9 and TRBJ2-7; D gene ambiguous. The V end was cut by 0 bases, the J end by 6 bases, with 10 bases between. Germline assignment: CDR1 SGDLS and CDR2 YYNGEE. The CDR3 runs to 13 residues. The DNA for the CDR3 is TGTGCCAGCAGCGTAGATGACTTTGGCGAGCAGTACTTC. It is translated as CASSVDDFGEQYF.